This TCR beta chain appears in the sequencing data of a study of blood T cell repertoires in COVID-19. Study information: Nucleic acid was either cDNA or gDNA, and it came from T cells, B-cell-depleted T cells, or PBMCs.

The CDR3 runs to 13 residues. Looked up from germline, CDR1 is MNHEY and CDR2 is SVGAGI. Trimming shortened V by 8 bases and J by 2 bases, and 10 bases separated the two germline ends. TCRdb's table, derived via immunoSEQ multiplex PCR, lists solely in-frame clones and lacks some. The table records 490,000 or so clones, about nine tenths of them present only once. Participant age was about 18 to 89 years, and participants resided in 24 US areas. Which cohort a participant joined came from the clinical history participants gave. Sequencing used PBMCs or T cells enriched from blood (not recorded which). The receptor's source is a woman aged 55-75 years who had recovered from COVID-19. The chain carries TRBV6-5 and TRBJ1-3, with D perhaps matching TRBD1 (6 bases). The CDR3 DNA is TGTGCCAGCGAGCGGGACACTGGAAACACCATATATTTT. Protein: CASERDTGNTIYF.